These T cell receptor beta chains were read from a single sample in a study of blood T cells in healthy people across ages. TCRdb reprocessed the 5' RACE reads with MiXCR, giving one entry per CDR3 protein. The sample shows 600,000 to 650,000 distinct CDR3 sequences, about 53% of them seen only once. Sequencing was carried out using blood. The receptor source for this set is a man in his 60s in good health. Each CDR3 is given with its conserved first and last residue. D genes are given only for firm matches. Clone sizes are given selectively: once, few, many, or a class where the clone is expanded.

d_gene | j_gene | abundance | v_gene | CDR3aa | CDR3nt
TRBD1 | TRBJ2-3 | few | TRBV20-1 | CSAFPGQGRYGQYF | TGCAGTGCTTTTCCGGGACAGGGAAGATACGGGCAGTATTTT
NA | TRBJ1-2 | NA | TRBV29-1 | CSVESRLYGYTF | TGCAGCGTTGAATCCAGGCTCTATGGCTACACCTTC
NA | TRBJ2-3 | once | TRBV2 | CASSLLAISGDTQYF | TGTGCCAGCAGCCTACTGGCCATCTCAGGAGATACGCAGTATTTT
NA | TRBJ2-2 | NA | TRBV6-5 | CASSYSVGELFF | TGTGCCAGCAGTTACTCGGTCGGGGAGCTGTTTTTT
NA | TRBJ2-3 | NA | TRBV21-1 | CASSKAQPPSGGAKDTQYF | TGTGCCAGCAGCAAAGCGCAACCCCCTAGCGGGGGGGCCAAAGATACGCAGTATTTT
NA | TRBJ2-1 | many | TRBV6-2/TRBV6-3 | CASSSTRGSYNEQFF | TGTGCCAGCAGTTCGACCCGGGGGTCCTACAATGAGCAGTTCTTC
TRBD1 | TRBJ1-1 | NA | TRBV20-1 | CSAPFGTANTEAFF | TGCAGTGCTCCTTTTGGGACAGCCAACACTGAAGCTTTCTTT
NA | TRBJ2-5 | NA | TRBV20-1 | CSAILWGQETQYF | TGCAGTGCCATATTATGGGGGCAAGAGACCCAGTACTTC
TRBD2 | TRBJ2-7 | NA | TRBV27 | CASSLFSGGGSYEQYF | TGTGCCAGCAGTTTGTTTAGCGGGGGTGGCTCCTACGAGCAGTACTTC
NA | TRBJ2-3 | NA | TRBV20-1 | CSANGGYSTDTQYF | TGCAGTGCTAATGGCGGGTACAGCACAGATACGCAGTATTTT
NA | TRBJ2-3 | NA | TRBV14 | CASSQATPSADTQYF | TGTGCCAGCAGCCAAGCGACTCCTAGCGCAGATACGCAGTATTTT
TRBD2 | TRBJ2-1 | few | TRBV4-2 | CASSQGRGGGEQFF | TGTGCCAGCAGCCAAGGACGCGGGGGGGGTGAGCAGTTCTTC
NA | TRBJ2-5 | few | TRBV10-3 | CAISEGRRITQETQYF | TGTGCCATCAGTGAGGGTAGGAGGATCACACAAGAGACCCAGTACTTC
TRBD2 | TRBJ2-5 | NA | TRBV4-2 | CASSRRTSGGAGETQYF | TGTGCCAGCAGCCGTCGGACTAGCGGGGGGGCTGGGGAGACCCAGTACTTC
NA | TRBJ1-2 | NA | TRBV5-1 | CASSLAGDNGYTF | TGCGCCAGCAGCTTGGCCGGGGACAATGGCTACACCTTC
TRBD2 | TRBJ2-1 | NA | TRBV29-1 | CSVGGTSGGDNEQFF | TGCAGCGTTGGGGGGACTAGCGGAGGGGACAATGAGCAGTTCTTC
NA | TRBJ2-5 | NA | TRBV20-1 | CSARLGGGQETQYF | TGCAGTGCTAGATTAGGGGGGGGCCAAGAGACCCAGTACTTC
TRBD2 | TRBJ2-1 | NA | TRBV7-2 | CASSFIAGGFYNEQFF | TGTGCCAGCAGCTTTATAGCGGGGGGGTTCTACAATGAGCAGTTCTTC
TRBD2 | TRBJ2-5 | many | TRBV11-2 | CASSLLAGGETQYF | TGTGCCAGCAGTTTACTAGCGGGGGGGGAGACCCAGTACTTC
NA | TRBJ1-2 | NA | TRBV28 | CASTAEIYGYTF | TGTGCCAGCACGGCGGAAATCTATGGCTACACCTTC
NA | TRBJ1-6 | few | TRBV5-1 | CASSLEGHYNSPLHF | TGCGCCAGCAGCTTGGAGGGCCATTATAATTCACCCCTCCACTTT
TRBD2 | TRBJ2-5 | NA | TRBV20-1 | CSAEKPGGGETQYF | TGCAGTGCTGAAAAGCCGGGGGGAGGGGAGACCCAGTACTTC
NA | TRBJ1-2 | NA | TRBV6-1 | CASSELSFSSNYGYTF | TGTGCCAGCAGTGAACTCAGCTTCAGCTCTAACTATGGCTACACCTTC
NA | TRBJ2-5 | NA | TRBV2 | CASRRWETQYF | TGTGCCAGCAGGCGGTGGGAGACCCAGTACTTC
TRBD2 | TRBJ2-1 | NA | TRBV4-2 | CASSHALRGGLNEQFF | TGTGCCAGCAGCCACGCTTTGCGGGGGGGCCTTAATGAGCAGTTCTTC
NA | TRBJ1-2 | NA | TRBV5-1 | CASSPRPHSGSYGYTF | TGCGCCAGCAGCCCAAGACCACATTCGGGGAGCTATGGCTACACCTTC
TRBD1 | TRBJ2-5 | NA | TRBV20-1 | CSATTQGLLETQYF | TGCAGTGCTACAACACAGGGGCTGCTAGAGACCCAGTACTTC
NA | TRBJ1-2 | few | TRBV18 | CASSPPRAGNKDGYTF | TGTGCCAGCTCACCACCCCGGGCAGGGAATAAAGATGGCTACACCTTC
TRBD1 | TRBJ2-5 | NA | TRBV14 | CASSPGQGPRRYF | TGTGCCAGCAGTCCGGGACAGGGGCCCCGTCGGTACTTC
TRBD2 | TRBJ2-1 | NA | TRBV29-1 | CSVRGFLYNEQFF | TGCAGCGTGCGGGGGTTTCTCTACAATGAGCAGTTCTTC
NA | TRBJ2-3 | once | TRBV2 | CASIKDSSTDTQYF | TGTGCCAGTATTAAGGACAGTTCCACAGATACGCAGTATTTT
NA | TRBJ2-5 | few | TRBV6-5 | CASSYGLGPIRGQYF | TGTGCCAGCAGTTACGGCCTGGGCCCTATTCGAGGCCAGTACTTC
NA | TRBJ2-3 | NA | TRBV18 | CASSPGGAADTQYF | TGTGCCAGCTCACCGGGGGGCGCGGCAGATACGCAGTATTTT
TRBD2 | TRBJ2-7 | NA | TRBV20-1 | CSARGGGAHIEQYF | TGCAGTGCTAGAGGCGGGGGGGCCCATATTGAGCAGTACTTC
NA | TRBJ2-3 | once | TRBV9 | CASSVEGFTDTQYF | TGTGCCAGCAGCGTAGAAGGCTTCACAGATACGCAGTATTTT
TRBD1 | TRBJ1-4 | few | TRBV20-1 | CSANQGARDEKLFF | TGCAGTGCTAATCAGGGGGCTAGGGATGAAAAACTGTTTTTT
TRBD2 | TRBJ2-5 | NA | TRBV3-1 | CASSQTGTSSETQYF | TGTGCCAGCAGCCAGACGGGGACTAGCTCGGAGACCCAGTACTTC
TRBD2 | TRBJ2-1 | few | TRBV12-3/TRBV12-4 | CASTAWRGGPYNEQFF | TGTGCCAGCACCGCCTGGCGGGGGGGTCCCTACAATGAGCAGTTCTTC
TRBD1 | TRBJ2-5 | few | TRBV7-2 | CASSLNSGTGGETQYF | TGTGCCAGCAGCCTGAATTCCGGGACAGGGGGGGAGACCCAGTACTTC
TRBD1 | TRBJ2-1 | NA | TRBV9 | CASSADKAGGCEQFF | TGTGCCAGCAGCGCCGATAAAGCAGGGGGCTGTGAGCAGTTCTTC
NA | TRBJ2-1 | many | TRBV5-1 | CASSLGVAEQFF | TGCGCCAGCAGCTTGGGGGTGGCTGAGCAGTTCTTC
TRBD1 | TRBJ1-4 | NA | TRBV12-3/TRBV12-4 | CASSLASGQVGEKLFF | TGTGCCAGCAGTTTAGCCTCCGGACAGGTTGGGGAAAAACTGTTTTTT
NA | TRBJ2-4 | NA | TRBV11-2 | CASSLPSKNIQYF | TGTGCCAGCAGCTTACCCTCGAAAAACATTCAGTACTTC
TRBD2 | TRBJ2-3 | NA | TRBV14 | CASSQDGVGGISTDTQYF | TGTGCCAGCAGCCAAGATGGGGTGGGGGGGATATCCACAGATACGCAGTATTTT
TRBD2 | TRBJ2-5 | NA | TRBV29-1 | CSVEARTFGLAPNSQETQYF | TGCAGCGTTGAAGCCAGGACGTTCGGACTAGCGCCCAATAGCCAAGAGACCCAGTACTTC
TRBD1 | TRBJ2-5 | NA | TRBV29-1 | CSVDRGPETQYF | TGCAGCGTTGACAGGGGGCCAGAGACCCAGTACTTC
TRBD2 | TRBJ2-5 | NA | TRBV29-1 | CSTPTSARETQYF | TGCAGCACCCCGACTAGCGCTAGAGAGACCCAGTACTTC
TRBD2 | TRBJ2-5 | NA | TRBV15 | CATSRGAGEYQETQYF | TGTGCCACCAGCAGGGGTGCGGGGGAGTACCAAGAGACCCAGTACTTC
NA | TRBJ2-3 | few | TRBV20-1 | CSARELNTQYF | TGCAGTGCTAGAGAACTCAATACGCAGTATTTT
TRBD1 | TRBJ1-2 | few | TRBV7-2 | CASSLPGQGARYTF | TGTGCCAGCAGCTTACCGGGACAGGGGGCCCGCTACACCTTC
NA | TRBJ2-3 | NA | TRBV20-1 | CSARFAPPGTDTQYF | TGCAGTGCTAGATTCGCCCCCCCGGGGACAGATACGCAGTATTTT
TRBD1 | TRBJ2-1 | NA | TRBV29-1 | CSVGTGGVKNEQFF | TGCAGCGTCGGTACAGGGGGCGTTAAAAATGAGCAGTTCTTC
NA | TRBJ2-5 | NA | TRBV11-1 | CASSGADRETQYF | TGTGCCAGCAGCGGCGCCGACCGAGAGACCCAGTACTTC
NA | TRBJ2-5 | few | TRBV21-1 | CASSNSGGGETQYF | TGTGCCAGCAGCAACTCTGGAGGGGGTGAGACCCAGTACTTC
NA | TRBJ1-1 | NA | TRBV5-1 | CASSLDVFMGNTEAFF | TGCGCCAGCAGCTTGGACGTATTTATGGGGAACACTGAAGCTTTCTTT
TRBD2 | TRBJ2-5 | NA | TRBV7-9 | CASSLIPGLEIQETQYF | TGTGCCAGCAGCTTAATCCCGGGACTAGAGATTCAAGAGACCCAGTACTTC
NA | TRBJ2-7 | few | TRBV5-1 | CASSLAGDLSYEQYF | TGCGCCAGCAGCTTGGCCGGGGACCTCTCCTACGAGCAGTACTTC
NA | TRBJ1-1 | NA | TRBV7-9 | CASSPTRTMNTEAFF | TGTGCCAGCAGCCCTACACGGACTATGAACACTGAAGCTTTCTTT